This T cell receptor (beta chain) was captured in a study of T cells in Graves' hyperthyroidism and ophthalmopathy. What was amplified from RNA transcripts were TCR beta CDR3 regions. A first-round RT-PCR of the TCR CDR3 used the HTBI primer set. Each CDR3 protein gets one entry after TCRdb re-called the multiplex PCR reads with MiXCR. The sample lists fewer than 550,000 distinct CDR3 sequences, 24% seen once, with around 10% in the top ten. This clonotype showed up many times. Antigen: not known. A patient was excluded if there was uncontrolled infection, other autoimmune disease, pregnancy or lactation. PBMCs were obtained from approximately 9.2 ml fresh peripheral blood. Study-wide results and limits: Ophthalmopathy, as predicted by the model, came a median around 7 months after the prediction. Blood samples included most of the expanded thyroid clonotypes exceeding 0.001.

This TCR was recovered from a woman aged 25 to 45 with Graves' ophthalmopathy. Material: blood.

The CDR3 DNA is TGTGCCAGCGGGTCAGGGGCATCGAACACCGGGGAGCTGTTTTTT. Amino acid sequence: CASGSGASNTGELFF. The chain combines TRBV6-2 or TRBV6-3 with TRBJ2-2; tentatively, D is TRBD1 (6 bases). This CDR3 comprises 15 residues. The V and J ends lost 8 bases and 0 bases respectively, with 13 bases between them. Germline values: CDR1 MNHEY, CDR2 SVGEGT.